This note documents a single T cell receptor beta chain sequence. This sample was taken from a study of blood T cell repertoires in COVID-19. Overall study: Samples came from the United States, Italy and Spain, spanning acute and convalescent COVID-19. Sources were T cells, B-cell-depleted T cells, or PBMCs; the material itself was cDNA or gDNA.

Germline assignment: CDR1 SGDLS and CDR2 YYNGEE. The CDR3 covers 14 residues. Trimming removed 0 bases at V and 4 bases at J, with 7 bases between. Authors' analysis steps: By means of reference gene primer amplification, nucleated cell counts were estimated. Using immunoSEQ multiplex PCR, the repertoire was profiled, and TCRdb retains in-frame clones only, with some absent. V and J calls and clone size come straight from that table; D and trimming were deduced from the DNA. There are approximately 270,000 clones in the sample; around 90% occur only once, and around 2.1% lies in the top ten. The source of this sequence is a man between 50 and 59 years old with acute or convalescent COVID-19. Source material: peripheral blood. The V gene is TRBV9, the J gene TRBJ1-4, with no clear D. In nucleotides, the CDR3 is TGTGCCAGCAGCGTAGGAGGACTTAATGAAAAACTGTTTTTT. Translated, it gives CASSVGGLNEKLFF.